This T cell receptor (beta chain) was recorded in a study of OX40 agonist ivuxolimab in advanced cancers. Sequenced by immunoSEQ multiplex PCR; TCRdb stores in-frame clones only, minus some. The sample has tens of thousands of clones, roughly 78% seen once. As concerns this clone: The antigen is unknown.

Study-level findings and limits: At 0.1 to 3.0 mg/kg, CD4+ and CD8+ blood T cells expanded clonally by week 6.

Trimming took off 2 bases at V and 4 bases at J, with 8 bases between the two ends. The CDR3 has 14 residues. The germline CDR1 and CDR2 sequences are LNHDA and SQIVND (reference sequence). This sequence was found in an adult with an advanced solid tumor such as melanoma, head and neck, liver or kidney cancer. Specimen: CD4+ or CD8+ T cells sorted from blood, collected in a trial of the OX40 agonist ivuxolimab. The rearrangement uses TRBV19 and TRBJ2-2; D ambiguous. The CDR3 nucleotides read TGTGCCAGTAGTATAAGGCAGTTCACCGGGGAGCTGTTTTTT. Translation: CASSIRQFTGELFF.